This entry describes one T cell receptor beta chain. Trimming pared 0 bases from V and 7 bases from J, leaving 10 bases between. Germline-derived CDR1 and CDR2 are MNHNY and SVGAGI (reference sequence). CDR3 length equals 14 residues. This entry belongs to a study of blood T cell repertoires in COVID-19. Method: immunoSEQ multiplex PCR; TCRdb's copy keeps in-frame clones and lacks some. In the table there are roughly 120,000 clones, 80% to 90% of which are singletons. V is TRBV6-6 and J is TRBJ2-1; D is perhaps TRBD2 (6 bases). The TCR sequence derives from a human donor in a cohort sampled during active COVID-19. Sequenced: peripheral blood. The CDR3 DNA reads TGTGCCAGCAGTTACTCGGCCAGCGGGAATGAGCAGTTCTTC. Translation: CASSYSASGNEQFF.